These 11 T cell receptor beta chains were sequenced from one sample in a study of STAT5B mutations in CD4+ large granular lymphocyte leukemia. Some clones are missing from TCRdb's copy, which holds only in-frame ones; the method was immunoSEQ multiplex PCR. The sample holds tens of thousands of clones, about 79% seen once. Sequencing used CD4+ T cells from blood buffy coats. Source of these receptors: a human donor in good health.

Comment on this clone: The junction differs from germline at one of its ends, possibly a read error. The chain recombines TRBV28 with TRBJ1-1; no clear D. This CDR3 comprises 14 residues. CDR1 and CDR2 (germline): MDHEN, SYDVKM. CDR3: CASTGGFASTEALF. The CDR3, as DNA: TGTGCCAGCACGGGAGGGTTTGCGAGCACTGAAGCTCTCTTT. The full variable domain, in which reference TRBV28 and TRBJ1-1 provide the parts outside the CDR3, is DVKVTQSSRYLVKRTGEKVFLECVQDMDHENMFWYRQDPGLGLRLIYFSYDVKMKEKGDIPEGYSVSREKKERFSLILESASTNQTSMYLCASTGGFASTEALFGQGTRLTVV.

CDR3 loop: CASSSSIHATENIQYF. The CDR3, as DNA: TGTGCCAGCAGCTCCTCAATTCATGCCACGGAAAACATTCAGTACTTC. The rearrangement links TRBV5-4 to TRBJ2-4; D unresolved. V dropped 3 bases and J dropped 5 bases, with 18 bases sitting between them. This CDR3 has 16 amino acids. The germline CDR1 and CDR2 sequences are SGHNT and YYREEE (reference sequence).

This clone was seen a few times. For the CDR3, the DNA is TGTGCCAGCGGAGGACAGCACTCCTACGAGCAGTACTTC. This sequence encodes CASGGQHSYEQYF. The chain joins TRBV27 to TRBJ2-7, with a possible D match to TRBD1 (6 bases). This CDR3 spans 13 amino acids. V lost 8 bases and J 0 bases, leaving 11 bases between the germline ends. Germline V lookup: CDR1 MNHEY, CDR2 SMNVEV (reference sequence).

V and J are TRBV6-6 and TRBJ2-1, with D perhaps matching TRBD2 (5 bases). Germline V gene sequence: CDR1 MNHNY, CDR2 SVGAGI (reference sequence). Trimming cost V 4 bases and J 8 bases, with 15 bases left between them. This CDR3 has 14 amino acids. CDR3 in amino acids: CASSSSTRNHEQFF. CDR3 DNA: TGTGCCAGCAGTTCCAGTACTAGGAACCATGAGCAGTTCTTC.

The chain carries TRBV11-3 and TRBJ2-1; D ambiguous. Germline V gene lookup returns CDR1 SGHNT and CDR2 YENEEA. V lost 1 base, J lost 5 bases, and 6 bases lay in between. This CDR3 has 13 amino acids. DNA for the CDR3: TGTGCCAGCAGCTTAGCAGCCCACAATGAGCAGTTCTTC. This codes for CASSLAAHNEQFF.

The rearrangement uses TRBV6-4 and TRBJ2-1; 12 positions match TRBD2. Germline V CDR1 and CDR2: MRHNA, SNTAGT. This CDR3 is 15 amino acids long. The V segment lost 5 bases and the J segment 7 bases; nucleotides outside the gene matches: 6. The CDR3 loop reads CASSYLAGGSNEQFF. In nucleotides, the CDR3 is TGTGCCAGCAGTTATCTAGCGGGAGGGAGTAATGAGCAGTTCTTC.

This clone was seen more than once but under ten times. This chain connects TRBV10-1 to TRBJ1-5; D uncertain. The CDR3 length is 11 residues. V lost 5 bases, J lost 4 bases, and 3 bases lay in between. Germline V CDR1 and CDR2: WNHNN, SYGVQD (reference sequence). The chain's CDR3 is CASSSNQPQHF. The CDR3 DNA reads as TGCGCCAGCAGTTCGAATCAGCCCCAGCATTTT.

CDR3 in amino acids: CASSPQGEYEQYF. Written as DNA, the CDR3 is TGTGCCAGCTCACCCCAGGGGGAGTACGAGCAGTACTTC. V gene TRBV18 combines with J gene TRBJ2-7; 7 nucleotides match TRBD1. The CDR3 is 13 residues long. V dropped 3 bases and J dropped 4; count of bases not matched to a gene: 3. Germline V CDR1 and CDR2: KGHSH, LQKENI.

V usage is TRBV5-5 and J usage is TRBJ2-6; D gene unclear. Germline V CDR1 and CDR2: SGHKS, YYEKEE (reference sequence). V was clipped by 0 bases and J by 0 bases, with 10 bases between them. The CDR3 length is 17 residues. The CDR3 sequence is CASSLEARNSGANVLTF. CDR3 DNA: TGTGCCAGCAGCTTGGAGGCTCGCAACTCTGGGGCCAACGTCCTGACTTTC.

The rearrangement joins TRBV5-1 to TRBJ1-6; 7 bases are a match to TRBD1. Germline CDR1 is SGHRS and CDR2 is YFSETQ. V lost 3 bases, J lost 15 bases, and 6 bases stayed unmatched. CDR3 length: 12 amino acids. CDR3 sequence: CASSSTGQDLHF. The CDR3 DNA follows: TGCGCCAGCAGCTCTACCGGACAGGACCTCCACTTT.

The chain joins TRBV18 to TRBJ1-2; D gene uncertain. Between the trimmed V and J ends, which lost 0 bases and 2 bases, there was a span of 10 bases. The length of the CDR3 is 15 residues. CDR1 KGHSH and CDR2 LQKENI come from the germline V gene. The CDR3 region has the DNA TGTGCCAGCTCACCACCGGGGATGGGAAACTATGGCTACACCTTC. The encoded protein is CASSPPGMGNYGYTF. Full variable domain (missing parts from reference TRBV18 and TRBJ1-2): NAGVMQNPRHLVRRRGQEARLRCSPMKGHSHVYWYRQLPEEGLKFMVYLQKENIIDESGMPKERFSAEFPKEGPSILRIQQVVRGDSAAYFCASSPPGMGNYGYTFGSGTRLTVV.